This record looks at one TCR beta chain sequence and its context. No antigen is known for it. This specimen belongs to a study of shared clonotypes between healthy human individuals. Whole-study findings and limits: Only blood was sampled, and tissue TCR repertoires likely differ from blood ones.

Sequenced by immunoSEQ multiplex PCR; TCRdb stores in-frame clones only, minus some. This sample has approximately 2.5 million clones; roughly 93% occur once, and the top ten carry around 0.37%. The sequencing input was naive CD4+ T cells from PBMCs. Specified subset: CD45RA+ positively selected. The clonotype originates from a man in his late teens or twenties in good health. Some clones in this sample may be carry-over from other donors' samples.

CDR3 region: CASSLGLAGGPDEQYF. DNA of the CDR3: TGTGCCAGCAGCCTCGGACTAGCGGGAGGGCCTGACGAGCAGTACTTC. The V call is TRBV7-2, the J call TRBJ2-7, with 15 bases fitting TRBD2. Per the germline V gene, CDR1 is SGHTA and CDR2 is FQGNSA. J lost 5 bases, V lost 5 bases, and 7 bases had no gene match. The CDR3 is 16 amino acids.